What follows are 3 T cell receptor beta chains derived from one specimen sequenced in a study of blood T cell repertoires in COVID-19. Repertoires were generated with immunoSEQ multiplex PCR, while TCRdb's copy carries only in-frame clones and drops some. The sample records approximately 100,000 clones, roughly four fifths being singletons. The sample consisted of peripheral blood. The receptors here all came from a man in his 70s with acute or convalescent COVID-19.

The J gene is TRBJ2-5, the V gene TRBV7-9; D not resolved. CDR3 length: 13 residues. Trimming took 2 bases from V and 4 from J, leaving 8 bases between them. The V gene's germline CDR1 is SEHNR and CDR2 FQNEAQ (reference sequence). The CDR3 bases are TGTGCCAGCAGCTTAAACAGCATAGAGACCCAGTACTTC. This gives the protein CASSLNSIETQYF.

This chain links TRBV19 with TRBJ2-7; D may be TRBD2 (7 bases). The germline V gene encodes CDR1 LNHDA and CDR2 SQIVND (reference sequence). This CDR3 spans 16 amino acids. The germline V and J ends were trimmed by 5 bases and 3 bases, with 20 bases remaining between them. In nucleotides, the CDR3 is TGTGCCAGTAGTTTCGGGGGGCCCACGTCTATCTACGAGCAGTACTTC. This codes for CASSFGGPTSIYEQYF.

V and J are TRBV6-5 and TRBJ1-2; possibly TRBD1 for D (5 bases). Germline V gene lookup returns CDR1 MNHEY and CDR2 SVGAGI. This CDR3 has 15 amino acids. Trimming took 6 bases from V and 3 from J, leaving 17 bases between them. CDR3 sequence: CASSLTSDRHYGYTF. Here the CDR3 DNA reads TGTGCCAGCAGCTTGACGAGCGACAGACACTATGGCTACACCTTC.